The clone carrying this T cell receptor (beta chain) has a handful of counts. Its antigen remains unidentified. CDR3 size: 15 residues. Germline-derived CDR1 and CDR2 are MDHEN and SYDVKM. The V gene lost 8 bases and the J gene lost 0 bases, with 15 bases spanning the gap. A CD45RO/CCR7/CD25/CD127/CD95/CD27 panel sorted naive, central memory, regulatory and stem cell-like memory CD4+ cells. The purity of all sorted populations exceeded 98%. This record belongs to a study of beta chain features in type 1 diabetes. Study-level results: The study found moderately but significantly shorter TCRB CDR3s in all four CD4+ subsets of Type 1 diabetes patients.

Expressed TCRB transcripts were sequenced because the entire RNA isolate underwent reverse transcription. TCRdb keeps only in-frame clones here, not all; method: immunoSEQ multiplex PCR. The sample lists a few hundred thousand clones; about 10% were seen once. The genes are TRBV28 and TRBJ2-3; D remains ambiguous. Sequenced material: central memory CD4+ T cells from blood. The receptor's source is a man aged 30-40 years with type 1 diabetes. CDR3 DNA sequence: TGTGCCAGCCCACCTTCTTTCGAAAGCACAGATACGCAGTATTTT. Translation gives CASPPSFESTDTQYF.